This TCR beta chain was identified in a study of T cells in Graves' hyperthyroidism and ophthalmopathy. V was shortened by 6 bases and J by 4 bases, with 9 bases between the two germline ends. Germline V lookup: CDR1 SQVTM, CDR2 ANQGSEA. This CDR3 comprises 11 residues. Diagnoses were established using clinical symptoms, serum thyroxine and TRAb, thyroid ultrasound and orbital computed tomography. TCR beta CDR3 regions were amplified from RNA. The primer set for the first-round RT-PCR of the TCR CDR3 was HTBI. Each CDR3 protein is one row after TCRdb ran MiXCR on the multiplex PCR reads. The profile shows approximately 690,000 distinct CDR3 sequences, about a fifth of them singletons. A few counts support this clonotype.

The sequence derives from a man aged 25-40 years with Graves' ophthalmopathy. The sample taken for sequencing was blood. The chain carries TRBV29-1 and TRBJ1-2; a weak D match, TRBD1 (6 bases). The CDR3 loop is CSVEQGYGYTF. In DNA, the CDR3 is TGCAGCGTGGAACAGGGCTATGGCTACACCTTC.